These 10 T cell receptor beta chains were all obtained from the same sample, sequenced in a study of Ad26.COV2.S vaccination and SARS-CoV-2 variants. Libraries were prepared by immunoSEQ multiplex PCR; TCRdb keeps only in-frame clonotypes and omits some of them. The data hold some 250,000 clones, with 70% to 90% observed a single time. Noted treatment: roughly 18 received Ad26.COV2.S at low or high dose, single or two shots; about five received placebo; per-sample allocation not given. After the first vaccine or placebo injection, samples were drawn on day 63. This material consisted of peripheral blood, taken in a trial of Ad26.COV2.S vaccine versus placebo. These receptors were collected from a person between 18 and 65 years old who received the Ad26.COV2.S COVID-19 vaccine or a placebo.

The chain combines TRBV7-9 with TRBJ1-4, with a possible D match to TRBD1 (5 bases). The V end lost 0 bases, the J end lost 4 bases, and 9 bases lay between the germline ends. This CDR3 has 15 amino acids. CDR1 is SEHNR and CDR2 is FQNEAQ in the germline V gene (reference sequence). CDR3 residues: CASSLAAGGNEKLFF. The CDR3 nucleotides read TGTGCCAGCAGCTTAGCGGCGGGGGGTAATGAAAAACTGTTTTTT.

This clone was recorded only once. The chain joins TRBV19 to TRBJ1-5; D might be TRBD1 (5 bases). Germline loops: CDR1 LNHDA, CDR2 SQIVND (reference sequence). The CDR3 contains 14 residues. V lost 8 bases, J lost 0 bases, and 11 bases lay in between. The CDR3 DNA reads TGTGCCAGTGCCTGGGGCTATAGCAATCAGCCCCAGCATTTT. Its protein is CASAWGYSNQPQHF.

This chain joins TRBV7-2 and TRBJ2-5; D could derive from TRBD1 or TRBD2 (5 bases each). Germline V gives CDR1 SGHTA, CDR2 FQGNSA. CDR3 length: 15 amino acids. V lost 5 bases and J 5 bases, leaving 18 bases between the germline ends. CDR3 residues: CASSPRGWVSETQYF. The CDR3 nucleotides are TGTGCCAGCAGCCCACGGGGCTGGGTATCCGAGACCCAGTACTTC.

J is TRBJ2-5 and V is TRBV6-5; D is possibly TRBD1 (6 bases). Trimming left V 7 bases short and J 3 bases short, with 15 bases between. Germline-derived CDR1 and CDR2 are MNHEY and SVGAGI. This CDR3 is 14 amino acids long. CDR3 nucleotides: TGTGCCAGCATTACAGGGTATTTGGAAGAGACCCAGTACTTC. Amino acid sequence: CASITGYLEETQYF.

The CDR3 region is CASSRGTEPQHF. The CDR3 nucleotides are TGTGCCAGCAGTCGAGGCACAGAGCCCCAGCATTTT. The genes are TRBV7-9 and TRBJ1-5; D call uncertain. The CDR3 contains 12 residues. Trimming cost V 6 bases and J 8 bases, with 11 bases left between them. Germline V gene lookup returns CDR1 SEHNR and CDR2 FQNEAQ (reference sequence).

The chain joins TRBV12-5 to TRBJ1-1; 9 bases align to TRBD1. Germline CDR1 and CDR2: LGHNT and FRNRAP. V was clipped by 5 bases and J by 7 bases; unmatched bases: 11. This CDR3 spans 15 amino acids. CDR3 residues: CASGPGQGAASEAFF. The CDR3, as DNA: TGTGCTAGTGGTCCGGGACAGGGTGCCGCAAGTGAAGCTTTCTTT.

The J gene is TRBJ2-3, the V gene TRBV29-1; D unresolved. The CDR3 loop spans 14 amino acids. V was clipped by 1 base and J by 2 bases, with 10 bases between them. Germline V gene sequence: CDR1 SQVTM, CDR2 ANQGSEA. CDR3 DNA: TGCAGCGTTGAAGGGCAGAAAACCACAGATACGCAGTATTTT. Amino acids: CSVEGQKTTDTQYF.

The chain has TRBV27 and TRBJ2-5, with TRBD1 matching over 7 bases. The V gene end was trimmed by 3 bases and the J gene end by 2 bases; junction bases not matched to a gene: 3. Germline assignment: CDR1 MNHEY and CDR2 SMNVEV (reference sequence). The CDR3 covers 14 residues. The DNA of the CDR3 is TGTGCCAGCAGTTTCGGGACAGAACAAGAGACCCAGTACTTC. Amino acid sequence: CASSFGTEQETQYF.

This clone occurred once. The chain recombines TRBV5-6 with TRBJ2-1; 8 nucleotides match TRBD2. Germline lookup yields CDR1 SGHDT and CDR2 YYEEEE. The CDR3 covers 15 residues. V was clipped by 1 base and J by 10 bases; unmatched bases: 10. The CDR3 loop is CASSLPSGRLGEQFF. For the CDR3, the DNA is TGTGCCAGCAGCTTGCCTAGCGGGCGTTTGGGGGAGCAGTTCTTC. The variable domain in full, completed from reference TRBV5-6 and TRBJ2-1, reads DAGVTQSPTHLIKTRGQQVTLRCSPKSGHDTVSWYQQALGQGPQFIFQYYEEEERQRGNFPDRFSGHQFPNYSSELNVNALLLGDSALYLCASSLPSGRLGEQFFGPGTRLTVL.

This clone has a handful of counts. V and J are TRBV9 and TRBJ2-3, with 11 nucleotides matching TRBD2. The CDR3 length is 17 residues. Germline V gene sequence: CDR1 SGDLS, CDR2 YYNGEE. The ends lost 4 bases at V and 0 bases at J; junction bases unmatched: 7. CDR3 protein: CASSSPGTSGSTDTQYF. CDR3 coding DNA: TGTGCCAGCAGCTCACCCGGGACTAGCGGAAGCACAGATACGCAGTATTTT.